These 8 T cell receptor beta chains came from one sample sequenced in a study of OX40 agonist ivuxolimab in advanced cancers. Clones were sequenced by immunoSEQ multiplex PCR, and TCRdb holds only the in-frame ones, with some missing. Among fewer than 80,000 clones listed, 75% to 90% were seen once. This material consisted of CD4+ or CD8+ T cells sorted from blood, taken in a trial of the OX40 agonist ivuxolimab. These TCRs come from an adult with an advanced solid tumor such as melanoma, head and neck, liver or kidney cancer.

This chain links TRBV19 with TRBJ1-5; D unresolved. This CDR3 comprises 16 residues. Per germline, CDR1 LNHDA and CDR2 SQIVND (reference sequence). Deletions cut 3 bases from V and 2 bases from J, with 14 bases between. This CDR3 is CASSIGGYGGNQPQHF. CDR3 sequence (DNA): TGTGCCAGTAGTATTGGAGGGTATGGTGGCAATCAGCCCCAGCATTTT.

V is TRBV7-9 and J is TRBJ2-1; TRBD1 agrees at 8 bases. This CDR3 is 15 amino acids long. V trimming: 5 bases; J trimming: 6 bases; junction bases outside the gene matches: 9. Germline CDR1 is SEHNR and CDR2 is FQNEAQ (reference sequence). The CDR3 DNA reads TGTGCCAGCAGCCCCGGACAGGGCCTAATCAATGAGCAGTTCTTC. Its translation: CASSPGQGLINEQFF.

The J gene is TRBJ2-1, the V gene TRBV15; TRBD2 matches 7 bases. The J segment lost 8 bases and the V segment lost 0 bases, leaving 4 bases of the junction unmatched. This CDR3 is 14 amino acids long. Germline V CDR1 and CDR2: LNHNV, YYDKDF (reference sequence). The CDR3 is CATSREGGNDEQFF. DNA for the CDR3: TGTGCCACCAGCAGAGAGGGGGGGAACGATGAGCAGTTCTTC. Supplemented by reference TRBV15 and TRBJ2-1, the full variable domain reads DAMVIQNPRYQVTQFGKPVTLSCSQTLNHNVMYWYQQKSSQAPKLLFHYYDKDFNNEADTPDNFQSRRPNTSFCFLDIRSPGLGDTAMYLCATSREGGNDEQFFGPGTRLTVL.

The genes are TRBV5-4 and TRBJ2-3; possibly TRBD1 or TRBD2 for D (5 bases each). The V end lost 0 bases, the J end lost 4 bases, and 12 bases lay between the germline ends. The CDR3 covers 15 residues. CDR1 is SGHNT, CDR2 YYREEE, per germline (reference sequence). The CDR3 sequence is CASSLGEGWADTQYF. Written as DNA, the CDR3 is TGTGCCAGCAGCTTGGGAGAGGGGTGGGCAGATACGCAGTATTTT.

The rearrangement uses TRBV7-2 and TRBJ1-3; no firm D call. The V and J ends lost 1 base and 0 bases respectively, with 7 bases between them. This CDR3 is 15 amino acids long. Germline lookup yields CDR1 SGHTA and CDR2 FQGNSA. The CDR3 bases are TGTGCCAGCAGCTTAGACGCAGCCTCTGGAAACACCATATATTTT. It translates to CASSLDAASGNTIYF.

Note on this clone: Other DNA sequences in this specimen translate into the identical CDR3. The chain links TRBV5-1 to TRBJ2-1; TRBD2 agrees at 8 bases. The CDR3 runs 16 residues. CDR1 is SGHRS, CDR2 YFSETQ, per germline. The V and J ends lost 0 bases and 0 bases, in that order; junction bases with no gene match: 2. CDR3 bases: TGCGCCAGCAGCTTGGTAGCGGGGAGCTCCTACAATGAGCAGTTCTTC. The encoded protein is CASSLVAGSSYNEQFF.

This chain connects TRBV19 to TRBJ2-3; D remains unclear. Trimming removed 3 bases at V and 4 bases at J, with 11 bases between. Germline CDR1 LNHDA, CDR2 SQIVND (reference sequence). The CDR3 is 14 residues long. CDR3 DNA sequence: TGTGCCAGTAGTATGATAGTTAGTGCAGATACGCAGTATTTT. Translating it yields CASSMIVSADTQYF.

This rearrangement joins TRBV27 to TRBJ2-7; 13 positions match TRBD2. The V segment lost 4 bases and the J segment 3 bases; nucleotides outside the gene matches: 12. The CDR3 is 18 residues long. Looked up from germline, CDR1 is MNHEY and CDR2 is SMNVEV (reference sequence). The CDR3 here is CASSSMPGLAGRIYEQYF. The DNA for the CDR3 is TGTGCCAGCAGTTCAATGCCGGGACTAGCGGGAAGAATCTACGAGCAGTACTTC.